These T cell receptor beta chains were read from a single sample in a study of T cell repertoires in cytomegalovirus infection. MiXCR was run by TCRdb on the reads, yielding one entry per CDR3 protein. Of more than 650,000 distinct CDR3 sequences in the sample, less than 40% were seen once. Sequencing used PBMCs. Every receptor here comes from a human donor in good health (CMV status not recorded). Some clones in this sample may be carry-over from other donors' samples. The conserved cysteine and the conserved F or W are not part of the CDR3 here.

>TRBV7-2|TRBJ2-6
ASSHLGSGANVLT
>TRBV5-1|TRBJ1-1
ASSTGQNTEAF
>TRBV10-2|TRBJ1-1
ASSESETIWGHTEAF
>TRBV7-2|TRBJ2-3
ASSLVSGTDTQY
>TRBV19|TRBJ2-7
ASSISLGEQY
>TRBV7-9|TRBJ1-1
ASSAQGQLNTEAF
>TRBV28|TRBJ1-6
ASSLGGTGPSNSPLH
>TRBV5-1|TRBJ1-1
ASSLVGGWGTEAF
>TRBV15|TRBJ1-1
ATSRVNQIGGTNTEAF
>TRBV28|TRBJ2-7
ASSRRPGQGNLQY
>TRBV12-5|TRBJ2-6
ASAPSGANVLT
>TRBV11-2|TRBJ1-2
ASSSHRRSNYGYT
>TRBV7-8|TRBJ1-4
ASSLTRLQGDYGKLF
>TRBV23-1|TRBJ2-5
ASRRELSQETQY
>TRBV10-3|TRBJ2-7
AISRDGSSYEQY
>TRBV12-3/TRBV12-4|TRBJ2-4
ASSLEGPKNIQY
>TRBV7-9|TRBJ1-4
ASSLSWTGDEKLF
>TRBV7-2|TRBJ2-5
ASSGAGTGNLEAQY
>TRBV6-4|TRBJ2-1
ASSDRQGDEQF
>TRBV28|TRBJ2-5
ASRWTRLAGTQETQY
>TRBV28|TRBJ1-1
ASSLPWTVNTEAF
>TRBV5-4|TRBJ2-7
ASSRDRGRDEQY
>TRBV7-2|TRBJ2-7
ASSSRDEYEQY
>TRBV7-6|TRBJ1-6
ASSKAAGAPLH
>TRBV5-6|TRBJ1-1
ASSQGLAGNTEAF
>TRBV2|TRBJ1-1
ASSTGQRVAF
>TRBV29-1|TRBJ1-2
SVATGGPNYGYT
>TRBV5-1|TRBJ1-1
ASSWGGLGGVNTEAF
>TRBV12-3/TRBV12-4|TRBJ2-7
ASSPNLLASYYEQY
>TRBV4-1|TRBJ1-2
ASSQVTGARVGGYT
>TRBV7-9|TRBJ2-5
ASSLAKASGTHQETQY
>TRBV4-2|TRBJ2-5
ASSPGGKGETQY
>TRBV20-1|TRBJ2-1
SARRGGRNQQF
>TRBV11-2|TRBJ2-1
ASLGRASSYNEQF
>TRBV28|TRBJ2-2
ASSFISANTGELF
>TRBV28|TRBJ2-1
ASSDQSSGTERGTYNEQF
>TRBV10-3|TRBJ1-6
AISEPDSPLH
>TRBV2|TRBJ2-2
ANRDRESTGELF
>TRBV7-6|TRBJ2-3
ASSPLGRNTDTQY
>TRBV20-1|TRBJ2-7
SASLAGGIYEQY
>TRBV7-6|TRBJ2-3
ASSLRTVRGTDTQY
>TRBV4-1|TRBJ2-5
ASSQGPAPRSETQY
>TRBV7-2|TRBJ1-1
ASSFRGFTEAF
>TRBV7-2|TRBJ1-4
ASSPSTGTHEKLF
>TRBV5-4|TRBJ1-2
ASSLEPGIYGYT
>TRBV9|TRBJ1-2
ASSPKSGYGYT
>TRBV27|TRBJ2-7
ASSLSVLYEQY
>TRBV4-1|TRBJ2-3
ASSPIAGGYTDTQY
>TRBV28|TRBJ2-7
ASSPLTGGLAGLLEQY
>TRBV7-9|TRBJ2-3
ASSSRSAGVGTDTQY
>TRBV5-6|TRBJ2-1
ASSLEGAGGYNEQF
>TRBV4-1|TRBJ2-7
ASSQGRGNEQY
>TRBV28|TRBJ2-7
ASRTPGLDPPYEQY
>TRBV7-9|TRBJ1-3
ASSIRQGLGSSGNTIY
>TRBV28|TRBJ2-7
ASSFSTSTGEQY
>TRBV6-5|TRBJ2-1
ASSYAGAGSYNEQF
>TRBV19|TRBJ2-4
ASSIRKAKNIHY
>TRBV11-2|TRBJ2-2
ASSSPRIEGAGELF